This record covers a single TCR beta chain. Its antigen is as yet unknown. The data derive from a study of cytomegalovirus exposure and HLA in healthy donors. General study results and limits: Evidence from a later analysis indicated that most CMV-associated TCR beta chains looked HLA-restricted.

This CDR3 contains 13 residues. Germline values: CDR1 SGHVS, CDR2 FNYEAQ. V was pared by 5 bases and J by 11 bases, with 10 bases of the junction left unmatched. PCR amplification relied on 60 Vbeta primers (plus 13 Jbeta primers). Profiling relied on immunoSEQ multiplex PCR, and the TCRdb table lists in-frame clones only, not all of them. The table lists 150,000 or so clones, more than 60% of them singletons. V usage is TRBV7-6 and J usage is TRBJ1-2; 8 bases line up with TRBD1. The TCR sequence derives from a man aged 18 to 29 in good health and CMV-seropositive. The material sequenced was PBMCs. The CDR3 reads CASSPRDRRFYTF. DNA for the CDR3: TGTGCCAGCAGCCCCCGGGACAGGCGTTTTTACACCTTC.